Below, 9 T cell receptor beta chains from the same sample are listed, as sequenced in a study of early T cells in non-severe SARS-CoV-2 infection. One entry per CDR3 protein, called by TCRdb with MiXCR from the 5' RACE reads. The sample has 55,000 to 70,000 distinct CDR3 sequences, around 5.2% seen once. The sequencing sample was made of whole blood. These receptors were obtained from an adult who was a healthcare worker with PCR-confirmed SARS-CoV-2 infection or an uninfected control (not recorded which).

The V gene is TRBV4-3, the J gene TRBJ2-7; maybe TRBD2 (5 bases). V gave up 0 bases and J gave up 3 bases, with 15 bases separating them. The CDR3 length is 16 residues. Per the germline V gene, CDR1 is LGHNA and CDR2 is YSLEER. CDR3 sequence reads: CASSQDWRQAYYEQYF. CDR3 coding DNA: TGCGCCAGCAGCCAAGATTGGAGGCAAGCGTACTACGAGCAGTACTTC.

This clonotype was seen at least ten times. CDR3 in amino acids: CASSLLNQPQHF. The CDR3 region has the DNA TGTGCCAGCAGCTTACTTAATCAGCCCCAGCATTTT. J is TRBJ1-5 and V is TRBV7-9; no definite D call. Looked up from germline, CDR1 is SEHNR and CDR2 is FQNEAQ (reference sequence). The CDR3 is 12 amino acids. The V gene lost 2 bases and the J gene lost 4 bases, with 3 bases spanning the gap. Based on the CDR3 plus reference TRBV7-9 and TRBJ1-5, the full variable domain is DTGVSQNPRHKITKRGQNVTFRCDPISEHNRLYWYRQTLGQGPEFLTYFQNEAQLEKSRLLSDRFSAERPKGSFSTLEIQRTEQGDSAMYLCASSLLNQPQHFGDGTRLSIL.

This clonotype was picked up a small number of times. The gene calls are TRBV29-1 and TRBJ2-3; 7 bases agree with TRBD2. CDR1 SQVTM and CDR2 ANQGSEA come from the germline V gene. The length of the CDR3 is 16 residues. Trimming took 1 base from V and 1 from J; bases not matched to a gene: 8. The CDR3 region has the DNA TGCAGCGTTGAAGTCGTAAAGCGGGAAGGCACAGATACGCAGTATTTT. Its translation: CSVEVVKREGTDTQYF.

The sample holds many counts of this clonotype. This chain joins TRBV7-9 and TRBJ2-3; D unresolved. This CDR3 has 11 residues. V lost 6 bases and J 5 bases, leaving 6 bases between the germline ends. In germline, CDR1 is SEHNR, CDR2 FQNEAQ (reference sequence). The CDR3 protein is CASSTLDTQYF. The DNA for the CDR3 is TGTGCCAGCAGTACCCTAGATACGCAGTATTTT.

This clonotype was seen many times. The chain joins TRBV12-3 or TRBV12-4 to TRBJ1-4; possibly TRBD1 for D (5 bases). The V end was cut by 6 bases, the J end by 7 bases, with 15 bases between. The CDR3 consists of 14 residues. CDR3 loop: CASSPLSGGEKLFF. The CDR3, as DNA: TGTGCCAGCAGCCCTTTATCGGGGGGTGAAAAACTGTTTTTT.

This clonotype was detected ten times or more. The CDR3 nucleotides are TGCGCCAGCGCCATGACGGGGGGGAATCAGCCCCAGCATTTT. It yields the protein CASAMTGGNQPQHF. V gene TRBV5-1 combines with J gene TRBJ1-5, with D possibly being TRBD1 (5 bases). The CDR3 spans 14 residues. Per the germline V gene, CDR1 is SGHRS and CDR2 is YFSETQ. Trimming took off 7 bases at V and 4 bases at J, with 15 bases between the two ends.

This clonotype was picked up many times. CDR3 region: CASSLGLEQYF. CDR3 sequence (DNA): TGTGCCAGCAGCTTAGGACTTGAGCAGTACTTC. The rearrangement uses TRBV7-9 and TRBJ2-7, with D hard to call. The CDR3 totals 11 residues. Germline loops: CDR1 SEHNR, CDR2 FQNEAQ (reference sequence). With 1 base removed from V and 7 bases from J, the gap between germline ends came to 5 bases.

The chain combines TRBV6-2 or TRBV6-3 with TRBJ1-2; D is ambiguous. V was cut by 5 bases and J by 4 bases, with 11 bases left in between. Germline CDR1 MNHEY, CDR2 SVGEGT. The CDR3 consists of 13 residues. In DNA, the CDR3 is TGTGCCAGCAGTCCCAGAAGAACCTATGGCTACACCTTC. Amino acids: CASSPRRTYGYTF.

At least ten counts were recorded for this clonotype. V and J are TRBV7-2 and TRBJ2-5; D is undetermined. Between the trimmed V and J ends, which lost 1 base and 7 bases, there was a span of 7 bases. Per the germline V gene, CDR1 is SGHTA and CDR2 is FQGNSA. This CDR3 comprises 12 residues. The CDR3 spells CASSLELATQYF. As DNA, the CDR3 is TGTGCCAGCAGCTTAGAACTGGCGACCCAGTACTTC. Looking up the rest from reference TRBV7-2 and TRBJ2-5 gives the full variable domain: GAGVSQSPSNKVTEKGKDVELRCDPISGHTALYWYRQSLGQGLEFLIYFQGNSAPDKSGLPSDRFSAERTGGSVSTLTIQRTQQEDSAVYLCASSLELATQYFGPGTRLLVL.